Below, 2 T cell receptor beta chains from the same sample are listed, as sequenced in a study of blood T cell repertoires in COVID-19. Clones were read by immunoSEQ multiplex PCR, and TCRdb kept only the in-frame ones, dropping some. The sample contains a few hundred thousand clones, about 87% of which appear only once. Material: PBMCs or T cells enriched from blood (not recorded which). Receptor source: a woman in her late teens or twenties who had recovered from COVID-19.

The chain joins TRBV28 to TRBJ1-2; 7 bases match TRBD1. The CDR3 runs 14 residues. The germline CDR1 and CDR2 sequences are MDHEN and SYDVKM. With 5 bases clipped from V and 0 bases from J, the junction kept 3 bases outside the gene matches. The CDR3 coding sequence is TGTGCCAGCAGTCCGGGACAGTCTAACTATGGCTACACCTTC. The encoded protein is CASSPGQSNYGYTF.

The V and J genes are TRBV28 and TRBJ2-3; TRBD1 agrees at 8 bases. Germline V lookup: CDR1 MDHEN, CDR2 SYDVKM. Trimming cost V 3 bases and J 1 base; bases outside gene matches: 6. The CDR3 covers 16 residues. The CDR3 DNA reads as TGTGCCAGCAGTTTCCCGGCAGGGGGCGGCACAGATACGCAGTATTTT. This gives the protein CASSFPAGGGTDTQYF.